These 15 T cell receptor beta chains were sequenced from one sample in a study of CD8+CD57+ T cells in acquired aplastic anemia. Researchers used genomic DNA as the template to profile TCR beta VDJ and CDR3. TCRdb re-derived calls from the reads in MiXCR, one entry per CDR3 protein. The sample lists 150,000 to 200,000 distinct CDR3 sequences, approximately 60% occurring once. Sequencing input: sorted CD4+, CD8+, or CD8+CD57+ T cells (not recorded which) from PBMCs. The receptors were sampled from a human donor in good health.

This clonotype came up a few times. This rearrangement joins TRBV5-6 to TRBJ2-7; D unclear. Trimming stripped 4 bases from V and 3 bases from J, with 14 bases between. The V gene's germline CDR1 is SGHDT and CDR2 YYEEEE. The CDR3 spans 14 residues. CDR3 protein: CASSLTRHGYEQYF. The CDR3 DNA sequence: TGTGCCAGCAGCCTTACCAGACATGGCTACGAGCAGTACTTC.

V gene TRBV7-9 combines with J gene TRBJ2-5; D is undetermined. Trimming left V 1 base short and J 1 base short, with 7 bases between. The CDR3 totals 14 residues. CDR1 is SEHNR and CDR2 is FQNEAQ in the germline V gene (reference sequence). This chain's CDR3 is CASSLGSGQETQYF. CDR3 bases: TGTGCCAGCAGCTTAGGCAGTGGCCAAGAGACCCAGTACTTC.

J is TRBJ1-1 and V is TRBV6-6; 9 nucleotides align to TRBD1. In germline, CDR1 is MNHNY, CDR2 SVGAGI (reference sequence). The CDR3 sequence is 15 residues long. The trim removed 2 bases at V and 2 bases at J, leaving 3 bases unmatched. For the CDR3, the DNA is TGTGCCAGCAGTTACCGGGGACAGGGAAACACTGAAGCTTTCTTT. The encoded protein is CASSYRGQGNTEAFF.

V is TRBV20-1 and J is TRBJ1-2; D might be TRBD1 (5 bases). CDR3 length: 15 residues. Looked up from germline, CDR1 is DFQATT and CDR2 is SNEGSKA (reference sequence). V was pared by 0 bases and J by 8 bases, with 19 bases between. As DNA, the CDR3 is TGCAGTGCTAGAGATCTGGCAGGTGACGAGGGGGGCTACACCTTC. This sequence encodes CSARDLAGDEGGYTF.

The chain couples TRBV25-1 to TRBJ2-2; D is undetermined. The V end lost 3 bases, the J end lost 5 bases, and 7 bases lay between the germline ends. The CDR3 totals 13 residues. CDR1 is MGHDK and CDR2 is SYGVNS in the germline V gene. The CDR3 DNA follows: TGTGCCAGCAGTGATCTCCTAACCGGGGAGCTGTTTTTT. Encoded protein: CASSDLLTGELFF.

The chain joins TRBV19 to TRBJ1-1; D unresolved. This CDR3 spans 14 amino acids. Germline V CDR1 and CDR2: LNHDA, SQIVND (reference sequence). With 1 base removed from V and 2 bases from J, the gap between germline ends came to 8 bases. The CDR3 coding sequence is TGTGCCAGTAGTATAGTCGGAGTCAACACTGAAGCTTTCTTT. This encodes CASSIVGVNTEAFF.

The CDR3 DNA follows: TGTGCCAGCAACTCCGGCTTAGGGACGGCCATTACCTATGGCTACACCTTC. Translating gives CASNSGLGTAITYGYTF. The V call is TRBV6-5, the J call TRBJ1-2; TRBD1 might be the D (5 bases). The CDR3 contains 17 residues. CDR1 and CDR2 from the germline V gene are MNHEY and SVGAGI. V was pared by 7 bases and J by 4 bases, with 25 bases between.

This clonotype was counted only a few times. V gene TRBV7-2 combines with J gene TRBJ2-3, with unresolved D. V was trimmed by 6 bases and J by 3 bases, leaving 7 bases between them. This CDR3 has 12 residues. Germline V gene data show CDR1 as SGHTA and CDR2 as FQGNSA. DNA of the CDR3: TGTGCCAGCAGTTACATTACAGATACGCAGTATTTT. It encodes CASSYITDTQYF.

On this clonotype: Sequence at one end of the junction differs from germline and may be a read error. The chain has TRBV7-6 and TRBJ2-5; 11 nucleotides match TRBD2. CDR3 length equals 13 residues. Germline CDR1 and CDR2: SGHVS and FNYEAQ. The CDR3 bases are TGTGCTAGCAGCCCTAGCGGGGGGGAGACCCAGTACTTC. It encodes CASSPSGGETQYF.

The table lists this clonotype with a few counts. This chain connects TRBV7-8 to TRBJ1-5; D remains unclear. The CDR3 sequence is 13 residues long. From germline, CDR1 is SGHVS and CDR2 FQNEAQ. V was cut by 5 bases and J by 5 bases, with 10 bases left in between. The CDR3 DNA sequence: TGTGCCAGCAGCCTTTCCCGGGATCAGCCCCAGCATTTT. Amino acid sequence: CASSLSRDQPQHF.

V usage is TRBV7-3 and J usage is TRBJ2-7, with 12 bases matching TRBD2. The CDR3 is 15 amino acids. V gave up 5 bases and J gave up 4 bases; unmatched junction bases: 6. Looked up from germline, CDR1 is SGHTA and CDR2 is FQGTGA. This CDR3 is CASSRSSGGVYEQYF. The CDR3 coding sequence is TGTGCCAGCAGCCGTTCTAGCGGGGGGGTTTACGAGCAGTACTTC.

The chain carries TRBV25-1 and TRBJ1-5; D not resolved. CDR3 length: 17 amino acids. Germline V lookup: CDR1 MGHDK, CDR2 SYGVNS. V was cut by 5 bases and J by 0 bases, with 17 bases left in between. CDR3 in amino acids: CASSSPGVGYSNQPQHF. CDR3 nucleotide sequence: TGTGCCAGCAGTTCCCCCGGGGTGGGGTATAGCAATCAGCCCCAGCATTTT.

This clonotype was observed at least ten times. The J gene is TRBJ2-3, the V gene TRBV7-9; 10 positions match TRBD2. The CDR3 consists of 16 residues. The junction had 8 bases not matched to a gene; V was cut back by 5 bases and J by 3 bases. Germline assignment: CDR1 SEHNR and CDR2 FQNEAQ (reference sequence). In nucleotides, the CDR3 is TGTGCCAGCAGCGCTCTAACTAGCGGGAAAACAGATACGCAGTATTTT. It is translated as CASSALTSGKTDTQYF.

The V gene is TRBV6-2 or TRBV6-3, the J gene TRBJ2-1; D may be TRBD2 (6 bases). The CDR3 consists of 16 residues. With 5 bases removed from V and 4 bases from J, the gap between germline ends came to 18 bases. Germline assignment: CDR1 MNHEY and CDR2 SVGEGT. The CDR3 region is CASSGAGGISYNEQFF. CDR3 coding DNA: TGTGCCAGCAGTGGGGCCGGCGGGATATCGTACAATGAGCAGTTCTTC.

This clonotype was counted between two and nine times. This chain links TRBV27 with TRBJ1-6, with unresolved D. Germline V gene sequence: CDR1 MNHEY, CDR2 SMNVEV (reference sequence). The CDR3 has 18 residues. V lost 2 bases, J lost 3 bases, and 17 bases lay in between. The CDR3 reads CASSLTPLGIGYNSPLHF. The DNA for the CDR3 is TGTGCCAGCAGTTTAACCCCCCTGGGCATAGGCTATAATTCACCCCTCCACTTT.